This paragraph reports one T cell receptor (beta chain). V lost 6 bases to trimming and J lost 3 bases; unmatched junction nucleotides: 5. Germline V gene lookup returns CDR1 MNHEY and CDR2 SMNVEV (reference sequence). CDR3 length: 14 residues. Libraries were prepared by immunoSEQ multiplex PCR; TCRdb keeps only in-frame clonotypes and omits some of them. The table shows 200,000 or so clones, with around 75% occurring only once. The data were taken from a study of cytotoxic CD8 clonotypes in ibrutinib-treated CLL. Study-wide context: Response was recorded as partial in approximately 24 patients and complete in 2; at median approximately six years, around 15 remained remitted and some 12 had progressed.

This TCR was sampled from a human donor with chronic lymphocytic leukemia. The sample in question was PBMCs, obtained after 12 months of ibrutinib treatment. This chain links TRBV27 with TRBJ1-2, with 9 bases identical to TRBD1. The CDR3 region has the DNA TGTGCCAGCAGACACGGACAGGGGTACTATGGCTACACCTTC. Translated, it gives CASRHGQGYYGYTF.